Below are 8 T cell receptor beta chains sequenced from a single sample in a study of blood T cell repertoires in COVID-19. Clones were sequenced by immunoSEQ multiplex PCR, and TCRdb holds only the in-frame ones, with some missing. The sample holds roughly 78,000 clones, around nine tenths seen once. The specimen sequenced was peripheral blood. These receptors were obtained from a woman aged 60 to 75 with acute or convalescent COVID-19.

The chain combines TRBV4-2 with TRBJ2-5, with D perhaps TRBD2 (5 bases). CDR3 size: 14 residues. V lost 0 bases to trimming and J lost 5 bases, with 10 bases between them. Per the germline V gene, CDR1 is LGHNA and CDR2 is YNFKEQ. CDR3 amino acids: CASSQERREETQYF. CDR3 bases: TGTGCCAGCAGCCAAGAACGAAGGGAGGAGACCCAGTACTTC.

The rearrangement joins TRBV5-1 to TRBJ2-5; tentative D call: TRBD2 (5 bases). The CDR3 spans 13 residues. Trimming shortened V by 4 bases and J by 3 bases, and 10 bases separated the two germline ends. CDR1 and CDR2 from the germline V gene are SGHRS and YFSETQ. CDR3 sequence (DNA): TGCGCCAGCAGCCGGGCGAGGGAAGAGACCCAGTACTTC. This sequence encodes CASSRAREETQYF.

The CDR3 reads CASSLSSGYEQFF. The CDR3 nucleotides read TGCGCCAGCAGCCTATCATCAGGGTATGAGCAGTTCTTC. The V call is TRBV4-3, the J call TRBJ2-1, with D tentatively TRBD1 (5 bases). Germline CDR1 LGHNA, CDR2 YSLEER. Trimming took off 4 bases at V and 8 bases at J, with 12 bases between the two ends. The CDR3 loop spans 13 amino acids.

This chain uses TRBV2 with TRBJ1-1; D gene uncertain. Between the trimmed V and J ends, which lost 5 bases and 3 bases, there was a span of 10 bases. The CDR3 runs 13 residues. The germline V gene has CDR1 SNHLY and CDR2 FYNNEI. The CDR3 loop reads CASSLRVDTEAFF. As DNA, the CDR3 is TGTGCCAGCAGTCTGAGGGTTGACACTGAAGCTTTCTTT.

The CDR3 loop is CASRKGLAGVYEQFF. In DNA form, the CDR3 reads TGTGCCAGCAGAAAGGGACTAGCGGGGGTTTATGAGCAGTTCTTC. The chain carries TRBV7-9 and TRBJ2-1, with 14 bases lining up with TRBD2. The germline CDR1 and CDR2 sequences are SEHNR and FQNEAQ (reference sequence). CDR3 length: 15 amino acids. With V trimmed by 6 bases and J by 8 bases, 6 bases remained unmatched.

The chain joins TRBV7-9 to TRBJ2-1, with 9 bases lining up with TRBD1. The V gene end was trimmed by 5 bases and the J gene end by 5 bases; junction bases not matched to a gene: 7. The CDR3 spans 15 residues. Germline V gene data show CDR1 as SEHNR and CDR2 as FQNEAQ (reference sequence). This chain's CDR3 is CASSGRTGANNEQFF. The CDR3 nucleotides read TGTGCCAGCAGCGGACGGACAGGGGCTAACAATGAGCAGTTCTTC.

Only one count was recorded for this clone. V and J are TRBV7-2 and TRBJ2-7; 11 bases map to TRBD2. Germline trimming cut 5 bases from V and 9 bases from J; bases unmatched to any gene: 9. This CDR3 contains 14 residues. Per the germline V gene, CDR1 is SGHTA and CDR2 is FQGNSA. CDR3 region: CASSPGTSGAGQYF. CDR3 coding DNA: TGTGCCAGCAGCCCCGGGACTAGCGGTGCGGGGCAGTACTTC.

The V call is TRBV19, the J call TRBJ2-7; the match to TRBD2 covers 7 bases. V gave up 5 bases and J gave up 7 bases; unmatched junction bases: 8. The CDR3 has 13 residues. Germline CDR1 reads LNHDA; CDR2 reads SQIVND (reference sequence). The CDR3 loop reads CASSEGRAREQYF. In DNA, the CDR3 is TGTGCCAGTAGTGAGGGGAGGGCCCGAGAGCAGTACTTC.